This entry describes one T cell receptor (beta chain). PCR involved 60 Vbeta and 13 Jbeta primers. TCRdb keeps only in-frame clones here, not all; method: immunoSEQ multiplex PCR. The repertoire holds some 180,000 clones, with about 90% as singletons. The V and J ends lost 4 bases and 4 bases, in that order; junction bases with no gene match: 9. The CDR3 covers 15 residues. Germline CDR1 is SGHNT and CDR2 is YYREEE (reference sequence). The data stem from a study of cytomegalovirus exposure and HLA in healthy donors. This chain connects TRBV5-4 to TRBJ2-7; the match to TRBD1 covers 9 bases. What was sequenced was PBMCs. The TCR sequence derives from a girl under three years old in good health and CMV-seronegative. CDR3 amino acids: CASSSGQGNRYEQYF. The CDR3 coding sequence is TGTGCCAGCAGCAGCGGACAGGGGAATCGGTACGAGCAGTACTTC. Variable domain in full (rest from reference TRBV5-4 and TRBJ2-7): ETGVTQSPTHLIKTRGQQVTLRCSSQSGHNTVSWYQQALGQGPQFIFQYYREEENGRGNFPPRFSGLQFPNYSSELNVNALELDDSALYLCASSSGQGNRYEQYFGPGTRLTVT.